These 24 T cell receptor beta chains were sequenced from one sample in a study of graft-versus-host responses after intestinal transplantation. TCRdb's table, derived via immunoSEQ multiplex PCR, lists solely in-frame clones and lacks some. The sample holds more than 85,000 clones, 93% seen once. Antigens for these TCRs are unknown. Here the sequenced sample was unstimulated CD8+ T cells sorted from spleen or lymph node cells, taken before intestinal transplant. Receptors originate from a human donor who received an intestinal transplant.

The J gene is TRBJ2-1, the V gene TRBV2; TRBD1 matches 9 bases. CDR1 is SNHLY and CDR2 is FYNNEI in the germline V gene. Trimming at V came to 7 bases and at J to 7 bases, leaving 11 bases not matched to a gene. This CDR3 has 15 amino acids. The CDR3 region has the DNA TGTGCCAGCATATACGAACAGGGGGCGAGAAATGAGCAGTTCTTC. Translated: CASIYEQGARNEQFF.

The chain employs TRBV30 and TRBJ1-1; unclear D gene. Deletions cut 3 bases from V and 5 bases from J, with 10 bases between. Germline-derived CDR1 and CDR2 are GTSNPN and SVGIG (reference sequence). The CDR3 spans 12 residues. In DNA form, the CDR3 reads TGTGCCTGGAGGGGAGGGATGACTGAAGCTTTCTTT. It translates to CAWRGGMTEAFF.

The chain employs TRBV4-1 and TRBJ2-7; no firm D call. Germline values: CDR1 MGHRA, CDR2 YSYEKL. The V and J ends lost 0 bases and 4 bases respectively, with 13 bases between them. The length of the CDR3 is 15 residues. The CDR3 coding sequence is TGCGCCAGCAGCCAAGATTGGCTGGATGTATACGAGCAGTACTTC. Protein product: CASSQDWLDVYEQYF.

The rearrangement joins TRBV27 to TRBJ1-5; D unresolved. With 7 bases removed from V and 7 bases from J, the gap between germline ends came to 17 bases. Germline CDR1 MNHEY, CDR2 SMNVEV (reference sequence). The CDR3 covers 14 residues. CDR3 region: CASTIKGGGQPQHF. CDR3 nucleotides: TGTGCCAGCACCATAAAGGGAGGAGGGCAGCCCCAGCATTTT.

The chain joins TRBV6-5 to TRBJ2-7; the D is unclear. Germline V lookup: CDR1 MNHEY, CDR2 SVGAGI. The CDR3 totals 13 residues. Trimming stripped 5 bases from V and 4 bases from J, with 12 bases between. The CDR3 nucleotides are TGTGCCAGCAGTCAGGACGGGTTTTACGAGCAGTACTTC. Residues: CASSQDGFYEQYF.

The chain has TRBV7-9 and TRBJ1-5, with D possibly TRBD1 on 5 matching bases. The germline V and J ends were trimmed by 4 bases and 11 bases, with 18 bases remaining between them. The CDR3 covers 14 residues. Germline V gene sequence: CDR1 SEHNR, CDR2 FQNEAQ (reference sequence). CDR3 residues: CASSYPGGPGAQHF. For the CDR3, the DNA is TGTGCCAGCAGCTACCCCGGGGGTCCCGGGGCCCAGCATTTT.

The chain links TRBV7-8 to TRBJ2-7; D not certain. Germline V gene sequence: CDR1 SGHVS, CDR2 FQNEAQ. The CDR3 spans 14 residues. Deletions cut 3 bases from V and 0 bases from J, with 9 bases between. In DNA form, the CDR3 reads TGTGCCAGCAGCTTCAGCCCGAGCTCCTACGAGCAGTACTTC. Residues: CASSFSPSSYEQYF. The full variable domain, its missing parts supplied by reference TRBV7-8 and TRBJ2-7, is GAGVSQSPRYKVAKRGQDVALRCDPISGHVSLFWYQQALGQGPEFLTYFQNEAQLDKSGLPSDRFFAERPEGSVSTLKIQRTQQEDSAVYLCASSFSPSSYEQYFGPGTRLTVT.

The rearrangement joins TRBV7-9 to TRBJ2-7; no clear D. The ends were cut back, 5 bases at V and 3 bases at J, with 11 bases in the middle. The CDR3 extends over 13 amino acids. The germline V gene encodes CDR1 SEHNR and CDR2 FQNEAQ (reference sequence). CDR3 loop: CASSPWEFYEQYF. The CDR3 DNA reads as TGTGCCAGCAGCCCGTGGGAATTCTACGAGCAGTACTTC. The whole variable domain, remainder taken from reference TRBV7-9 and TRBJ2-7, is DTGVSQNPRHKITKRGQNVTFRCDPISEHNRLYWYRQTLGQGPEFLTYFQNEAQLEKSRLLSDRFSAERPKGSFSTLEIQRTEQGDSAMYLCASSPWEFYEQYFGPGTRLTVT.

V gene TRBV6-5 combines with J gene TRBJ1-1; perhaps TRBD1 as D (6 bases). V lost 7 bases and J lost 11, with 14 bases in between. The CDR3 is 11 amino acids. The V gene's germline CDR1 is MNHEY and CDR2 SVGAGI. CDR3 sequence (DNA): TGTGCCAGCAAATTACAGGGTGAGGCTTTCTTT. It translates to CASKLQGEAFF.

On this clone: The same CDR3 can be traced to other DNA sequences in this sample. The V call is TRBV7-3, the J call TRBJ2-7, with 8 bases that match TRBD2. Germline V CDR1 and CDR2: SGHTA, FQGTGA. Trimming took 3 bases from V and 1 from J; bases not matched to a gene: 5. CDR3 length equals 15 residues. CDR3 sequence: CASSLLAGDSYEQYF. CDR3 DNA: TGTGCCAGCAGCTTGCTAGCGGGCGATTCCTACGAGCAGTACTTC. Looking up the rest from reference TRBV7-3 and TRBJ2-7 gives the full variable domain: GAGVSQTPSNKVTEKGKYVELRCDPISGHTALYWYRQSLGQGPEFLIYFQGTGAADDSGLPNDRFFAVRPEGSVSTLKIQRTERGDSAVYLCASSLLAGDSYEQYFGPGTRLTVT.

The V and J genes are TRBV4-1 and TRBJ2-7; 8 bases are shared with TRBD1. The germline CDR1 and CDR2 sequences are MGHRA and YSYEKL. V shed 1 base, J shed 4 bases, and the junction held 3 bases outside the gene matches. The CDR3 has 14 residues. The CDR3 bases are TGCGCCAGCAGCCAAGCTGGACAGGGATACGAGCAGTACTTC. The encoded protein is CASSQAGQGYEQYF.

The chain combines TRBV7-9 with TRBJ2-7; D unclear. Trimming shortened V by 5 bases and J by 5 bases, and 7 bases separated the two germline ends. The CDR3 consists of 11 residues. Germline V gives CDR1 SEHNR, CDR2 FQNEAQ (reference sequence). The CDR3 protein is CASSQTDEQYF. As DNA, the CDR3 is TGTGCCAGCAGCCAGACCGACGAGCAGTACTTC.

This clone was counted once. This chain connects TRBV2 to TRBJ2-7; the D is unclear. The CDR3 runs to 12 residues. Deletions cut 6 bases from V and 2 bases from J, with 8 bases between. Germline loops: CDR1 SNHLY, CDR2 FYNNEI. As DNA, the CDR3 is TGTGCCAGCAGAGGGATTCCCTACGAGCAGTACTTC. It translates to CASRGIPYEQYF.

Relative to its sample, this clone is medium-sized (0.01 to 0.1%). This chain connects TRBV6-5 to TRBJ2-7; D is uncertain. CDR1 and CDR2 (germline): MNHEY, SVGAGI. V lost 0 bases and J 5 bases, leaving 5 bases between the germline ends. CDR3 length: 12 amino acids. CDR3 in DNA: TGTGCCAGCAGTTACTCGTGGGACGAGCAGTACTTC. Translation: CASSYSWDEQYF.

This chain links TRBV27 with TRBJ2-7; either TRBD1 or TRBD2 may supply D (6 bases each). Looked up from germline, CDR1 is MNHEY and CDR2 is SMNVEV (reference sequence). The CDR3 covers 13 residues. Trimming removed 4 bases at V and 3 bases at J, with 10 bases between. CDR3 protein: CASSWGALYEQYF. The CDR3 DNA sequence: TGTGCCAGCAGTTGGGGGGCTCTCTACGAGCAGTACTTC.

The rearrangement uses TRBV5-1 and TRBJ2-7; D may be TRBD2 (6 bases). The germline V and J ends were trimmed by 4 bases and 1 base, with 15 bases remaining between them. The CDR3 sequence is 15 residues long. Germline-derived CDR1 and CDR2 are SGHRS and YFSETQ. This CDR3 is CASSEYASVSYEQYF. The CDR3 nucleotides read TGCGCCAGCAGCGAGTACGCTAGCGTTTCCTACGAGCAGTACTTC.

The rearrangement uses TRBV27 and TRBJ2-5, with TRBD1 as a possible D gene (6 bases). The germline V and J ends were trimmed by 6 bases and 4 bases, with 15 bases remaining between them. The germline V gene has CDR1 MNHEY and CDR2 SMNVEV (reference sequence). The CDR3 is 14 amino acids. The CDR3 sequence: CASRGRVRGETQYF. The CDR3 nucleotides read TGTGCCAGCAGAGGGCGCGTCAGGGGAGAGACCCAGTACTTC.

The J gene is TRBJ1-5, the V gene TRBV6-1; D is undetermined. This CDR3 region has 13 residues. Germline assignment: CDR1 MNHNS and CDR2 SASEGT. V was shortened by 9 bases and J by 4 bases, with 13 bases between the two germline ends. The chain's CDR3 is CARSSGSNQPQHF. DNA of the CDR3: TGTGCCAGATCTTCCGGCAGTAATCAGCCCCAGCATTTT.

This chain uses TRBV7-3 with TRBJ2-1; the match to TRBD2 covers 8 bases. This CDR3 region has 15 residues. J lost 7 bases, V lost 2 bases, and 7 bases had no gene match. Germline loops: CDR1 SGHTA, CDR2 FQGTGA. CDR3 loop: CASSLLSGGPNEQFF. Written as DNA, the CDR3 is TGTGCCAGCAGCTTACTTTCGGGAGGGCCTAATGAGCAGTTCTTC.

This clone was found once. This sequence joins TRBV27 and TRBJ2-7; D is unresolved. This CDR3 is built from 13 residues. Trimming took off 2 bases at V and 5 bases at J, with 10 bases between the two ends. CDR1 is MNHEY, CDR2 SMNVEV, per germline (reference sequence). As DNA, the CDR3 is TGTGCCAGCAGTTTACAAGGGTTGAACGAGCAGTACTTC. It is translated as CASSLQGLNEQYF.

The chain has TRBV9 and TRBJ2-3, with TRBD2 identical over 10 bases. CDR3 size: 15 residues. V trimming: 5 bases; J trimming: 6 bases; junction bases outside the gene matches: 9. Germline loops: CDR1 SGDLS, CDR2 YYNGEE. CDR3 DNA sequence: TGTGCCAGCAGTTTGACTAGCGGGCGAGGTGATACGCAGTATTTT. This encodes CASSLTSGRGDTQYF. Supplemented by reference TRBV9 and TRBJ2-3, the full variable domain reads DSGVTQTPKHLITATGQRVTLRCSPRSGDLSVYWYQQSLDQGLQFLIQYYNGEERAKGNILERFSAQQFPDLHSELNLSSLELGDSALYFCASSLTSGRGDTQYFGPGTRLTVL.

The CDR3 spells CASGPLGGDGEQFF. The DNA for the CDR3 is TGTGCCAGCGGCCCCCTAGGCGGGGATGGTGAGCAGTTCTTC. The chain recombines TRBV6-1 with TRBJ2-1; TRBD2 is a possible D gene (6 bases). Germline assignment: CDR1 MNHNS and CDR2 SASEGT. V dropped 8 bases and J dropped 9 bases, with 20 bases sitting between them. This CDR3 is built from 14 residues.

J is TRBJ2-2 and V is TRBV6-5; maybe TRBD2 (5 bases). The CDR3 runs 15 residues. Germline loops: CDR1 MNHEY, CDR2 SVGAGI. The germline V and J ends were trimmed by 6 bases and 7 bases, with 18 bases remaining between them. CDR3 sequence (DNA): TGTGCCAGCAGCCCCGAGGGCCTTCCTTACGGGGAGCTGTTTTTT. This gives the protein CASSPEGLPYGELFF.

V is TRBV5-1 and J is TRBJ2-1; D not resolved. The germline V and J ends were trimmed by 5 bases and 8 bases, with 14 bases remaining between them. CDR1 and CDR2 from the germline V gene are SGHRS and YFSETQ. The CDR3 contains 13 residues. CDR3 region: CASRAGRLDEQFF. CDR3 nucleotide sequence: TGCGCCAGCAGGGCAGGACGATTAGATGAGCAGTTCTTC.